The clone carrying this TCR beta chain was seen once. The V end was cut by 5 bases, the J end by 5 bases, with 16 bases between. There are 14 residues in the CDR3. Looked up from germline, CDR1 is MNHNY and CDR2 is SVGAGI (reference sequence). The data belong to a study of T cell changes during pregnancy in multiple sclerosis. Libraries were prepared by immunoSEQ multiplex PCR; TCRdb keeps only in-frame clonotypes and omits some of them. The profile shows around 74,000 clones, less than 90% of them singletons. The specimen comprised peripheral blood, sampled before pregnancy. This chain connects TRBV6-6 to TRBJ2-7; D not certain. The sequence came from a female donor with multiple sclerosis, enrolled in a pregnancy study. The CDR3: CASSLLLPVHEQYF. In DNA form, the CDR3 reads TGTGCCAGCAGTCTCCTCCTCCCCGTCCACGAGCAGTACTTC.